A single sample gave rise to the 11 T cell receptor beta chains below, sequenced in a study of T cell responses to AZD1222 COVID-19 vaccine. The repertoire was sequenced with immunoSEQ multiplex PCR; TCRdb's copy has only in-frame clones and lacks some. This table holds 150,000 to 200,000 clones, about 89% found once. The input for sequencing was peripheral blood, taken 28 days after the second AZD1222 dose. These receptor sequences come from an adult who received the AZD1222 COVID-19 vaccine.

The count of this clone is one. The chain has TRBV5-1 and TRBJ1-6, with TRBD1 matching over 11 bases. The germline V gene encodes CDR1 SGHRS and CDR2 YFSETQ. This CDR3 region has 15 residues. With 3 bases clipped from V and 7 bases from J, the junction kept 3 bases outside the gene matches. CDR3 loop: CASSSDRGRNSPLHF. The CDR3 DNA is TGCGCCAGCAGCTCGGACAGGGGGCGGAATTCACCCCTCCACTTT. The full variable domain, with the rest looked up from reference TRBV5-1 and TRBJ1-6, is KAGVTQTPRYLIKTRGQQVTLSCSPISGHRSVSWYQQTPGQGLQFLFEYFSETQRNKGNFPGRFSGRQFSNSRSEMNVSTLELGDSALYLCASSSDRGRNSPLHFGNGTRLTVT.

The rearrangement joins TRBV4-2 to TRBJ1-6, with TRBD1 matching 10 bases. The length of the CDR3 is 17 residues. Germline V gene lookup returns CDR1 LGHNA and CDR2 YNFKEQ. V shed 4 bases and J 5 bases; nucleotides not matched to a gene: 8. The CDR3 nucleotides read TGTGCCAGCAGCCGCCAACCCGGGACAGGGGATAATTCACCCCTCCACTTT. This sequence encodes CASSRQPGTGDNSPLHF.

Here the CDR3 DNA reads TGTGCCAGCAGTTTGGGGAGTTACAATGAGCAGTTCTTC. This gives the protein CASSLGSYNEQFF. The chain recombines TRBV12-3 or TRBV12-4 with TRBJ2-1, with D perhaps matching TRBD2 (5 bases). This CDR3 has 13 residues. Trimming took 3 bases from V and 4 from J, leaving 7 bases between them.

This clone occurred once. The CDR3 region has the DNA TGTGCCAGCAGCCGAATGAGGGAGACCGGGGAGCTGTTTTTT. This gives the protein CASSRMRETGELFF. The J gene is TRBJ2-2, the V gene TRBV11-2, with D perhaps matching TRBD2 (5 bases). The germline CDR1 and CDR2 sequences are SGHAT and FQNNGV. The V end lost 5 bases, the J end lost 5 bases, and 12 bases lay between the germline ends. CDR3 length: 14 residues.

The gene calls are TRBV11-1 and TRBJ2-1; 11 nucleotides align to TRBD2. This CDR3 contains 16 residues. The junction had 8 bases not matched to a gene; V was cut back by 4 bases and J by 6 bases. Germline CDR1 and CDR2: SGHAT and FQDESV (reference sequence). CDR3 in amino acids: CASSSRTSGSFNEQFF. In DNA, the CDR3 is TGTGCCAGCAGCTCCCGAACTAGCGGGAGTTTCAATGAGCAGTTCTTC.

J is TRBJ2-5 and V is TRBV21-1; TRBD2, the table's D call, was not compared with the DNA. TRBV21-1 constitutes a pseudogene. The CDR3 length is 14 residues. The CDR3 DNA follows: TGTGCCAGCAGCAGGAGGACCTCCCGAGAGACCCAGTACTTC. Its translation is CASSRRTSRETQYF.

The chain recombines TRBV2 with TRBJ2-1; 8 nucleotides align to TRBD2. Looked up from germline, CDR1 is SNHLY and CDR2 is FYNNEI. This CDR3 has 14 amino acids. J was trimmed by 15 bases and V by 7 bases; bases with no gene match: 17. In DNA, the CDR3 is TGTGCCAGCACCCCCCGGTGGCTAGCGGGCGAGTCGTTCTTC. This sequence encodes CASTPRWLAGESFF. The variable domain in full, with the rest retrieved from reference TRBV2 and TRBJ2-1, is EPEVTQTPSHQVTQMGQEVILRCVPISNHLYFYWYRQILGQKVEFLVSFYNNEISEKSEIFDDQFSVERPDGSNFTLKIRSTKLEDSAMYFCASTPRWLAGESFFGPGTRLTVL.

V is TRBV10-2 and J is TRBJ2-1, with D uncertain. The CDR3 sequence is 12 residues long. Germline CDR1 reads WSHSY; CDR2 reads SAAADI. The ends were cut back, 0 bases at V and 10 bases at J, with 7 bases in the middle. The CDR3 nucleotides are TGCGCCAGCAGTGAGTCCCTTGGAGAGCAGTTCTTC. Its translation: CASSESLGEQFF.

DNA for the CDR3: TGCGCCAGCAGCTCGACTAGCGGGACCAATGAGCAGTTCTTC. This encodes CASSSTSGTNEQFF. V usage is TRBV5-1 and J usage is TRBJ2-1; 11 nucleotides match TRBD2. Germline V lookup: CDR1 SGHRS, CDR2 YFSETQ. The ends lost 3 bases at V and 6 bases at J; junction bases unmatched: 2. This CDR3 region has 14 residues.

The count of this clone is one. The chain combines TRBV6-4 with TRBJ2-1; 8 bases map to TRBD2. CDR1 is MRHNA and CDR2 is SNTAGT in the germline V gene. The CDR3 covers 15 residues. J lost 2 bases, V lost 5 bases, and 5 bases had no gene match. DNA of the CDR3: TGTGCCAGCAGTACCCGGGGGGGGGCCTACAATGAGCAGTTCTTC. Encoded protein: CASSTRGGAYNEQFF.

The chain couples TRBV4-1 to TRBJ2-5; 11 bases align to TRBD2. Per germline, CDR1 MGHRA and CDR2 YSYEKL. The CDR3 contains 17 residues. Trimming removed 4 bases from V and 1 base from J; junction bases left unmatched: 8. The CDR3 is CASSPSGTSGIQETQYF. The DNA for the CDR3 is TGCGCCAGCAGCCCCTCCGGGACTAGCGGCATCCAAGAGACCCAGTACTTC.